The T cell receptor beta chain described here comes from a study of shared clonotypes between healthy human individuals. Findings of the study overall: Apart from blood, nothing was sampled; tissue repertoires likely differ. It was anticipated that sequencing depth would influence how many clonotypes donors shared. Estimated clonotype richness was generally higher in naive than memory subsets.

The assay was carried out at the deep level. Produced via immunoSEQ multiplex PCR; TCRdb's table is partial and in-frame only. The repertoire has a few million clones, just under 95% of them found once; the top ten carry 0.3% to 0.4%. The germline CDR1 and CDR2 sequences are MNHNS and SASEGT. This CDR3 region has 18 residues. Between the trimmed V and J ends, which lost 0 bases and 2 bases, there was a span of 17 bases. Of note for this clone: Its antigen is currently unknown.

The material sequenced was naive CD4+ T cells from PBMCs. Subset described: CD45RA+ positively selected. The sequence derives from a man aged 18 to 30 in good health. Some clones in this sample may be carry-over from other donors' samples. The chain carries TRBV6-1 and TRBJ2-1; tentative D call: TRBD2 (6 bases). CDR3 region: CASSEAVSGLITYNEQFF. The CDR3 nucleotides are TGTGCCAGCAGTGAAGCGGTGAGCGGGCTAATTACCTACAATGAGCAGTTCTTC.